The 20 T cell receptor beta chains reported below all come from one sample, sequenced in a study of CD8+ T cells in alopecia areata. Extraction and reverse transcription of RNA yielded cDNA as the sequencing template. Some clones are missing from TCRdb's copy, which holds only in-frame ones; the method was immunoSEQ multiplex PCR. This table holds approximately 100,000 clones, 65% to 90% found once. Treatment specified: oral pan-JAK inhibitor, 5-10 mg twice daily. The specimen was CD8+ T cells sorted from blood, collected between weeks 30 and 35, from a patient treated with tofacitinib. These receptors were taken from a human donor with alopecia areata.

The V call is TRBV7-6, the J call TRBJ1-4; 11 bases fit TRBD1. CDR3 size: 13 residues. The V and J ends lost 5 bases and 8 bases, in that order; junction bases with no gene match: 1. From germline, CDR1 is SGHVS and CDR2 FNYEAQ. The DNA for the CDR3 is TGTGCCAGCAGCAGGGACAGGGGGGAAAAACTGTTTTTT. It yields the protein CASSRDRGEKLFF.

Details on this clone: The conserved phenylalanine or tryptophan is not found at the CDR3 terminus, so this likely reflects a read error. The rearrangement joins TRBV29-1 to TRBJ2-7, with TRBD1 matching over 7 bases. The length of the CDR3 is 12 residues. Germline CDR1 is SQVTM and CDR2 is ANQGSEA. J lost 5 bases, V lost 5 bases, and 6 bases had no gene match. Written as DNA, the CDR3 is TGCAGCGTTAGGACAGGCGGCCACGAGCAGTACCTC. Translation gives CSVRTGGHEQYL.

This chain links TRBV7-8 with TRBJ2-7; 11 nucleotides match TRBD1. Germline V gene sequence: CDR1 SGHVS, CDR2 FQNEAQ. V was clipped by 0 bases and J by 7 bases; unmatched bases: 2. The CDR3 is 14 residues long. This CDR3 is CASSLADRGREQYF. The CDR3 DNA reads TGTGCCAGCAGCTTAGCGGACAGGGGGCGAGAGCAGTACTTC.

Only one count was recorded for this clone. The chain is built from TRBV13 and TRBJ2-5, with D tentatively TRBD1 (5 bases). The J call is doubtful: the DNA matches TRBJ2-7 better. From germline, CDR1 is PRHDT and CDR2 FYEKMQ (reference sequence). The CDR3 contains 14 residues. The CDR3 DNA sequence: TGTGCCAGCAGCGGGCAGGACACCAACTACGAGCAGTACTTC. This sequence encodes CASSGQDTNYEQYF.

This chain links TRBV28 with TRBJ2-7; 7 bases match TRBD1. CDR1 is MDHEN, CDR2 SYDVKM, per germline. The CDR3 has 15 residues. V lost 5 bases to trimming and J lost 0 bases; unmatched junction nucleotides: 7. The chain's CDR3 is CASSIQGPSSYEQYF. The CDR3, as DNA: TGTGCCAGCAGTATACAGGGGCCGAGCTCCTACGAGCAGTACTTC.

Only one count was recorded for this clone. The V call is TRBV4-1, the J call TRBJ2-1; the match to TRBD2 covers 11 bases. V was clipped by 7 bases and J by 2 bases; unmatched bases: 7. The CDR3 covers 16 residues. Per germline, CDR1 MGHRA and CDR2 YSYEKL. CDR3 residues: CASNDVAGGPYNEQFF. CDR3 nucleotide sequence: TGCGCCAGCAACGACGTAGCGGGAGGGCCCTACAATGAGCAGTTCTTC.

The rearrangement joins TRBV11-2 to TRBJ1-1; 9 nucleotides line up with TRBD1. The V gene's germline CDR1 is SGHAT and CDR2 FQNNGV. The CDR3 consists of 17 residues. V dropped 2 bases and J dropped 3; count of bases not matched to a gene: 10. CDR3 residues: CASSLSYVTGGDTEAFF. CDR3 in DNA: TGTGCCAGCAGCTTATCCTACGTGACAGGGGGAGACACTGAAGCTTTCTTT.

On this clone itself: This specimen includes other DNA sequences encoding the same CDR3. The chain employs TRBV19 and TRBJ2-7; possibly TRBD2 for D (6 bases). The CDR3 runs to 13 residues. Germline CDR1 LNHDA, CDR2 SQIVND (reference sequence). The V end was cut by 5 bases, the J end by 2 bases, with 10 bases between. The CDR3 sequence is CASSPGVAYEQYF. The CDR3 nucleotides are TGTGCCAGTAGTCCGGGGGTTGCCTACGAGCAGTACTTC.

This clone was observed once. The DNA of the CDR3 is TGTGCCAGTAGTATCCAGGGAGCAGATACGCAGTATTTT. Amino acids: CASSIQGADTQYF. The chain recombines TRBV19 with TRBJ2-3; D may be TRBD1 or TRBD2 (5 bases each). Germline V gene data show CDR1 as LNHDA and CDR2 as SQIVND (reference sequence). Trimming stripped 3 bases from V and 4 bases from J, with 8 bases between. The CDR3 consists of 13 residues.

The rearrangement uses TRBV27 and TRBJ2-7; tentatively, D is TRBD2 (5 bases). The CDR3 totals 14 residues. Germline loops: CDR1 MNHEY, CDR2 SMNVEV (reference sequence). The germline V and J ends were trimmed by 6 bases and 2 bases, with 14 bases remaining between them. The CDR3, as DNA: TGTGCCAGCAGCTCAGGACGGGGAGCCTACGAGCAGTACTTC. Translation gives CASSSGRGAYEQYF.

The chain has TRBV30 and TRBJ2-1; D unclear. The CDR3 spans 12 residues. Germline lookup yields CDR1 GTSNPN and CDR2 SVGIG (reference sequence). Trimming removed 1 base at V and 5 bases at J, with 6 bases between. The chain's CDR3 is CAWSGGNNEQFF. CDR3 nucleotide sequence: TGTGCCTGGAGTGGTGGGAACAATGAGCAGTTCTTC.

The chain joins TRBV27 to TRBJ2-6; D unclear. Between the trimmed V and J ends, which lost 10 bases and 0 bases, there was a span of 13 bases. This CDR3 is built from 15 residues. Germline CDR1 reads MNHEY; CDR2 reads SMNVEV (reference sequence). CDR3 coding DNA: TGTGCCACCCTAACCATTAGCTCTGGGGCCAACGTCCTGACTTTC. It yields the protein CATLTISSGANVLTF.

This chain connects TRBV5-1 to TRBJ1-4; 7 bases align to TRBD1. From germline, CDR1 is SGHRS and CDR2 YFSETQ. The ends lost 0 bases at V and 5 bases at J; junction bases unmatched: 4. This CDR3 spans 15 amino acids. DNA of the CDR3: TGCGCCAGCAGCTTGGAGGCAGGGGGAAATGAAAAACTGTTTTTT. Translation gives CASSLEAGGNEKLFF.

This clone came up once. One end of the junction fails to match germline, which may point to a read error. This CDR3 reads CSPRSMPDF. CDR3 DNA sequence: TGCAGCCCCCGTTCCATGCCGGACTTC. The J gene is TRBJ2-4, the V gene TRBV29-1, with D hard to call. The CDR3 loop spans 9 amino acids. The V gene's germline CDR1 is SQVTM and CDR2 ANQGSEA.

The J gene is TRBJ2-1, the V gene TRBV29-1; 8 bases agree with TRBD1. CDR3 length: 17 residues. After removal of 2 bases from V and 2 bases from J, the junction contained 11 bases not matched to a gene. The germline gives CDR1 SQVTM, CDR2 ANQGSEA. The CDR3 protein is CSVENNQGAQPYNEQFF. CDR3 DNA sequence: TGCAGCGTTGAAAATAACCAGGGGGCGCAACCCTACAATGAGCAGTTCTTC.

This clone came up a few times. The rearrangement uses TRBV6-6 and TRBJ2-7; unclear D gene. Germline V gene sequence: CDR1 MNHNY, CDR2 SVGAGI (reference sequence). V lost 5 bases and J lost 7, with 9 bases in between. The CDR3 is made up of 11 amino acids. Here the CDR3 reads CASSKIGEQYF. The CDR3 nucleotides are TGTGCCAGCAGTAAGATAGGAGAGCAGTACTTC.

Here the CDR3 DNA reads TGTGCCAGCAGCTCGGTGGGACTAGCGGTCAGCTCTGGGGCCAACGTCCTGACTTTC. This sequence encodes CASSSVGLAVSSGANVLTF. This chain connects TRBV7-6 to TRBJ2-6, with 11 bases matching TRBD2. Germline loops: CDR1 SGHVS, CDR2 FNYEAQ. CDR3 length equals 19 residues. J gave up 0 bases and V 4 bases, and 8 bases lay outside the gene matches.

The chain couples TRBV4-1 to TRBJ1-2; no definite D call. Trimming cost V 3 bases and J 1 base, with 6 bases left between them. This CDR3 comprises 13 residues. Germline CDR1 reads MGHRA; CDR2 reads YSYEKL. The CDR3 DNA is TGCGCCAGCAGCCATACAGTTAACTATGGCTACACCTTC. Its protein product is CASSHTVNYGYTF.

The chain employs TRBV11-2 and TRBJ2-1; D gene uncertain. Per the germline V gene, CDR1 is SGHAT and CDR2 is FQNNGV. V lost 1 base, J lost 3 bases, and 7 bases lay in between. The CDR3 has 14 residues. The CDR3 here is CASSLAVSYNEQFF. The CDR3 nucleotides are TGTGCCAGCAGCTTAGCGGTCAGCTACAATGAGCAGTTCTTC.

The chain is built from TRBV2 and TRBJ1-2; 7 nucleotides line up with TRBD1. V dropped 5 bases and J dropped 3; count of bases not matched to a gene: 9. Germline-derived CDR1 and CDR2 are SNHLY and FYNNEI. The CDR3 totals 15 residues. For the CDR3, the DNA is TGTGCCAGCAGTCTCACAGGGGAGGACTACTATGGCTACACCTTC. Translation gives CASSLTGEDYYGYTF. The complete variable domain, with remaining parts taken from reference TRBV2 and TRBJ1-2, reads EPEVTQTPSHQVTQMGQEVILRCVPISNHLYFYWYRQILGQKVEFLVSFYNNEISEKSEIFDDQFSVERPDGSNFTLKIRSTKLEDSAMYFCASSLTGEDYYGYTFGSGTRLTVV.